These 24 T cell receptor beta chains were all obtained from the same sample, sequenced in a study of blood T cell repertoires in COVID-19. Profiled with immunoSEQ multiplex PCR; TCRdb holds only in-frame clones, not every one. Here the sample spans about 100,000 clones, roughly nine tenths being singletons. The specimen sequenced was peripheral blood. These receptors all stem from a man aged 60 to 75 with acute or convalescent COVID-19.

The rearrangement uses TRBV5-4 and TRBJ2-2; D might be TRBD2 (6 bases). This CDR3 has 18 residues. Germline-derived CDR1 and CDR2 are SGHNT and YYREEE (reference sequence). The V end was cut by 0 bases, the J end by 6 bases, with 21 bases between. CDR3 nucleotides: TGTGCCAGCAGCTTGGCTGGTTACGGGAGAGGGGATCCCGGGGAGCTGTTTTTT. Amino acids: CASSLAGYGRGDPGELFF.

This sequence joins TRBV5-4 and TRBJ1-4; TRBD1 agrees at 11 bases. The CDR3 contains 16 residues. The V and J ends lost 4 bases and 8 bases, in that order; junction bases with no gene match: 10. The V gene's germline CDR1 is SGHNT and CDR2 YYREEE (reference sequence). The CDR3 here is CASSTPGQGAGEKLFF. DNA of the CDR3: TGTGCCAGCAGCACTCCCGGACAGGGGGCAGGAGAAAAACTGTTTTTT.

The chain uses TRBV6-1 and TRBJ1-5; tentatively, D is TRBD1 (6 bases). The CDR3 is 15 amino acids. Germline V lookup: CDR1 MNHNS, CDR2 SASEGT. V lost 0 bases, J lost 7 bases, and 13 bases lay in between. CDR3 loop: CASSEALGGDQPQHF. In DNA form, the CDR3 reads TGTGCCAGCAGTGAAGCTCTAGGGGGGGACCAGCCCCAGCATTTT.

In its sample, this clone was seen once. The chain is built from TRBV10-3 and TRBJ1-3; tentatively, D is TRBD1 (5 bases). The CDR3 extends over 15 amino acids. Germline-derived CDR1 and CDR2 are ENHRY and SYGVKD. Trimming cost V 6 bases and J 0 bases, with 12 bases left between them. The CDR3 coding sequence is TGTGCCATCAGCGGACATTCCGTCTCTGGAAACACCATATATTTT. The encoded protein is CAISGHSVSGNTIYF.

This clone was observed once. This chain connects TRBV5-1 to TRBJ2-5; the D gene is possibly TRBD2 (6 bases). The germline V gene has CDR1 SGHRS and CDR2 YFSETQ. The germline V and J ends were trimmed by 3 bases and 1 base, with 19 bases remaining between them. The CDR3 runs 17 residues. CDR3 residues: CASSSALGRDSQETQYF. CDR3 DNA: TGCGCCAGCAGCTCCGCCCTCGGTAGGGACTCCCAAGAGACCCAGTACTTC.

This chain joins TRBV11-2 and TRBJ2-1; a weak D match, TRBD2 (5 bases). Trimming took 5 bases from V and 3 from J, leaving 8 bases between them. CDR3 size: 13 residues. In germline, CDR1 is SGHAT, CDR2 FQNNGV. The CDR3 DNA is TGTGCCAGCAGCGGGGAGATCTACAATGAGCAGTTCTTC. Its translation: CASSGEIYNEQFF. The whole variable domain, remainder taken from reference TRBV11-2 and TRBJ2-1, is EAGVAQSPRYKIIEKRQSVAFWCNPISGHATLYWYQQILGQGPKLLIQFQNNGVVDDSQLPKDRFSAERLKGVDSTLKIQPAKLEDSAVYLCASSGEIYNEQFFGPGTRLTVL.

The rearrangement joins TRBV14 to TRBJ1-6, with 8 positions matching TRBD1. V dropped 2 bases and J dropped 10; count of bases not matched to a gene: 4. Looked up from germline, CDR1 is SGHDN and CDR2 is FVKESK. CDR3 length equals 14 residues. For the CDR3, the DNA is TGTGCCAGCAGCCAAATCAGGGGGCGATCACCCCTCCACTTT. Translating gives CASSQIRGRSPLHF. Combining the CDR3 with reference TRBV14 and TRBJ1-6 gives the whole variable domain EAGVTQFPSHSVIEKGQTVTLRCDPISGHDNLYWYRRVMGKEIKFLLHFVKESKQDESGMPNNRFLAERTGGTYSTLKVQPAELEDSGVYFCASSQIRGRSPLHFGNGTRLTVT.

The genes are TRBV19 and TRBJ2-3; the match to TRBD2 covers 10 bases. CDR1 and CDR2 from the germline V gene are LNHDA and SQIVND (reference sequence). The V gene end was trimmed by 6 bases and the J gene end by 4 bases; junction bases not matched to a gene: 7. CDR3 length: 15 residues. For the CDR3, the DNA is TGTGCCAGTAGCGCCGGGACTAGCGACGCAGATACGCAGTATTTT. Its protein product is CASSAGTSDADTQYF.

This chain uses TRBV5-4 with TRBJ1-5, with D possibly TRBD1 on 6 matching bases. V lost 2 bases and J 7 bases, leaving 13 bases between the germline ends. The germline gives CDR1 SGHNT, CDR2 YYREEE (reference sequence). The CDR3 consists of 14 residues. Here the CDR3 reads CASSLGGAGQPQHF. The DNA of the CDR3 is TGTGCCAGCAGCTTAGGGGGGGCCGGGCAGCCCCAGCATTTT.

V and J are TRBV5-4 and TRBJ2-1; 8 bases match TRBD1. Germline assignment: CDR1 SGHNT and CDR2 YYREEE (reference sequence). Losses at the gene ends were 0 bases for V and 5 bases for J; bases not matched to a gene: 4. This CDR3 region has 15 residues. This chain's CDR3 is CASSLAQGADNEQFF. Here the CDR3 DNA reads TGTGCCAGCAGCTTGGCCCAGGGGGCGGACAATGAGCAGTTCTTC.

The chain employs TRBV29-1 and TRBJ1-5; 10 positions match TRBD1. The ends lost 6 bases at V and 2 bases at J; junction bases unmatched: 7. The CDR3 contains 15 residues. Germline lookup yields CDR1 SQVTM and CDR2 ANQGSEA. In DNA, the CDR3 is TGCAGCGTCCAAACCGGGACAGGGGGCAATCAGCCCCAGCATTTT. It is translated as CSVQTGTGGNQPQHF.

In nucleotides, the CDR3 is TGCGCCAGCAGTGAGTCGCTAGCGGGACAAGAGACCCAGTACTTC. It codes for CASSESLAGQETQYF. This chain joins TRBV10-1 and TRBJ2-5; 9 bases are shared with TRBD2. Germline V CDR1 and CDR2: WNHNN, SYGVQD (reference sequence). The CDR3 is 15 residues long. The V gene end was trimmed by 0 bases and the J gene end by 2 bases; junction bases not matched to a gene: 1.

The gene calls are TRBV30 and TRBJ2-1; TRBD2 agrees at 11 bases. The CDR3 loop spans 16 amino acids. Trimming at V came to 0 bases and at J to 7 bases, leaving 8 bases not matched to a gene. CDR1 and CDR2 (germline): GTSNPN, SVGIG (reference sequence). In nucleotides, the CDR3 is TGTGCCTGGAGTGTAATAGGATTAGCGGGAGGGAATGAGCAGTTCTTC. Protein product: CAWSVIGLAGGNEQFF.

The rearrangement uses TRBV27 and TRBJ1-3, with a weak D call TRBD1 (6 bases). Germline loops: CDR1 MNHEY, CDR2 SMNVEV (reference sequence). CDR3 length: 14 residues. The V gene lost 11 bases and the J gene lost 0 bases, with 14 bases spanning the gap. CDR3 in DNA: TGTGCCTACGCCGGACAGCTCTCTGGAAACACCATATATTTT. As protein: CAYAGQLSGNTIYF.

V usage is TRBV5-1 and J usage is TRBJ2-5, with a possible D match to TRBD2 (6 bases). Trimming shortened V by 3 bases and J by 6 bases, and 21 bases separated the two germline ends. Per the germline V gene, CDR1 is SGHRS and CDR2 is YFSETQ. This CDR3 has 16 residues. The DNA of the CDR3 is TGCGCCAGCAGCTCCAGTCAGAGGGAGGACCGAAAGACCCAGTACTTC. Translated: CASSSSQREDRKTQYF.

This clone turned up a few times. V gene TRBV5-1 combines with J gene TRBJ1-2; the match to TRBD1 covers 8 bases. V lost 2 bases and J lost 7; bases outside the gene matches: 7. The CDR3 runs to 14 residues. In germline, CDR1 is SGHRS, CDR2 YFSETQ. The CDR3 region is CASSFGQGVSGYTF. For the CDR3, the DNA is TGCGCCAGCAGCTTTGGACAGGGAGTATCTGGCTACACCTTC.

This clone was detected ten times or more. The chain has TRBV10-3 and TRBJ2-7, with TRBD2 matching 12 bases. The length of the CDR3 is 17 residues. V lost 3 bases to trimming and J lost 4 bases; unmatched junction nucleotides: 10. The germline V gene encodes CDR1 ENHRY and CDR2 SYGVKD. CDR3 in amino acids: CAISDPRTSGDTYEQYF. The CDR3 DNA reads TGTGCCATCAGTGACCCTAGGACTAGCGGGGATACATACGAGCAGTACTTC.

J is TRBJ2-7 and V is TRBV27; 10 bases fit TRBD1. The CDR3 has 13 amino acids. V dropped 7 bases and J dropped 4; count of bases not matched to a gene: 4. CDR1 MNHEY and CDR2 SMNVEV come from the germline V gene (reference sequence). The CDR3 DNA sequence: TGTGCCAGCACCTGGACAGGGGGGTACGAGCAGTACGTC. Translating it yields CASTWTGGYEQYV.

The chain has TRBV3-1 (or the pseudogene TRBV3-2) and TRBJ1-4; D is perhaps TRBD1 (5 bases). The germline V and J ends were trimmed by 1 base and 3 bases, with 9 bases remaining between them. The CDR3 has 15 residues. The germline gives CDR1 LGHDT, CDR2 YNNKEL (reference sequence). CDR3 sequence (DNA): TGTGCCAGCAGCCAAGGGCGGGGGGCTAATGAAAAACTGTTTTTT. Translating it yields CASSQGRGANEKLFF.

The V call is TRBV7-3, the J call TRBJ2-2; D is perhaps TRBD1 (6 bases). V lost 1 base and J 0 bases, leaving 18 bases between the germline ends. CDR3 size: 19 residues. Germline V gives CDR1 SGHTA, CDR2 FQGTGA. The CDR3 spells CASSLKGTHPLANTGELFF. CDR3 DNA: TGTGCCAGCAGCTTAAAGGGGACACACCCACTCGCGAACACCGGGGAGCTGTTTTTT. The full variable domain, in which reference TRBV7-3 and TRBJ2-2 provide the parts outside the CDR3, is GAGVSQTPSNKVTEKGKYVELRCDPISGHTALYWYRQSLGQGPEFLIYFQGTGAADDSGLPNDRFFAVRPEGSVSTLKIQRTERGDSAVYLCASSLKGTHPLANTGELFFGEGSRLTVL.

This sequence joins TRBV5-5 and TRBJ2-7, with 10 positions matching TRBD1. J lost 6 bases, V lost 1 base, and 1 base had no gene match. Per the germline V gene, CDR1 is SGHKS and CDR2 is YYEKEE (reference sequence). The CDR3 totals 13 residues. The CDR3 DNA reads TGTGCCAGCAGCTTGTGGACAGGGGGCGAGCAGTACGTC. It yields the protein CASSLWTGGEQYV.

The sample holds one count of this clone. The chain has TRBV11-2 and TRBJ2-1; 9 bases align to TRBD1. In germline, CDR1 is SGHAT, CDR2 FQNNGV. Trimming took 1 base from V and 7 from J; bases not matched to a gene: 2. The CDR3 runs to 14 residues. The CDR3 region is CASSLGGTGNEQFF. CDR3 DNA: TGTGCCAGCAGCTTAGGCGGGACAGGGAATGAGCAGTTCTTC. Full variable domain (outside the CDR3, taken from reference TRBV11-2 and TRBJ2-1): EAGVAQSPRYKIIEKRQSVAFWCNPISGHATLYWYQQILGQGPKLLIQFQNNGVVDDSQLPKDRFSAERLKGVDSTLKIQPAKLEDSAVYLCASSLGGTGNEQFFGPGTRLTVL.

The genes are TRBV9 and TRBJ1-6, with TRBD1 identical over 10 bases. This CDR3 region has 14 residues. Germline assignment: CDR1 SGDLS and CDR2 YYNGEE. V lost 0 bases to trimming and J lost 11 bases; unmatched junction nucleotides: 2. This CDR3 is CASSVGQGATPLHF. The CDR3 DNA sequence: TGTGCCAGCAGCGTAGGACAGGGGGCCACACCCCTCCACTTT.

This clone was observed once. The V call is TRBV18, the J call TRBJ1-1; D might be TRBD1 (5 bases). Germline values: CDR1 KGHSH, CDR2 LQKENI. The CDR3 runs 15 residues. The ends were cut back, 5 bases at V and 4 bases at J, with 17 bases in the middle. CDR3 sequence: CASSSERGAFTEAFF. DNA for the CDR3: TGTGCCAGCTCATCCGAGCGGGGCGCGTTCACTGAAGCTTTCTTT.